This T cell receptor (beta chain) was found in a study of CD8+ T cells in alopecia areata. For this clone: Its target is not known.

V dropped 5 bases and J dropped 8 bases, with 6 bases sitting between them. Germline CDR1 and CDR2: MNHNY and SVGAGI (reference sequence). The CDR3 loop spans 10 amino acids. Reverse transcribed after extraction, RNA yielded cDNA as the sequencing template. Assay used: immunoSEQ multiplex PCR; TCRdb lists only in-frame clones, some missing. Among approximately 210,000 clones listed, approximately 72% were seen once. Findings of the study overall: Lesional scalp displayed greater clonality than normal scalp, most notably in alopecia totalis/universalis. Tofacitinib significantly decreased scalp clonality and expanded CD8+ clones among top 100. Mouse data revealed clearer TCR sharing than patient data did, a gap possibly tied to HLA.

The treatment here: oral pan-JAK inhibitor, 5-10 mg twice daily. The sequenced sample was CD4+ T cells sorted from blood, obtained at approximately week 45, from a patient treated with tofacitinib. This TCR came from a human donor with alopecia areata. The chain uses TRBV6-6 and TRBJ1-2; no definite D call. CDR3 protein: CASSNDGYTF. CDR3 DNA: TGTGCCAGCAGTAACGACGGCTACACCTTC.